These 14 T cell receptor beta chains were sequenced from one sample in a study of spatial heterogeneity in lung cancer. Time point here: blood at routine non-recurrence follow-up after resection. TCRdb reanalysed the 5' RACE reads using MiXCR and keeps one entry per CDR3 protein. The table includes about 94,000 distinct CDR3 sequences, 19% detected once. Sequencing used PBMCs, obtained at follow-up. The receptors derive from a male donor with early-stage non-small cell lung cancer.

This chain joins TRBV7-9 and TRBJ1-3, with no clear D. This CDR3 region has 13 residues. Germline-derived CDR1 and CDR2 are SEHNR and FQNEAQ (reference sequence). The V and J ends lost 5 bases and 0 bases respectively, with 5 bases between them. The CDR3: CASSGISGNTIYF. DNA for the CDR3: TGTGCCAGCAGCGGAATCTCTGGAAACACCATATATTTT.

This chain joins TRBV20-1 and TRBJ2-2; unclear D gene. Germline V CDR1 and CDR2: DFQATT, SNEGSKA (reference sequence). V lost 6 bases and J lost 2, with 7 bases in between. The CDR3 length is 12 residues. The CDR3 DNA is TGCAGTGCCCCCGAAAACACCGGGGAGCTGTTTTTT. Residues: CSAPENTGELFF.

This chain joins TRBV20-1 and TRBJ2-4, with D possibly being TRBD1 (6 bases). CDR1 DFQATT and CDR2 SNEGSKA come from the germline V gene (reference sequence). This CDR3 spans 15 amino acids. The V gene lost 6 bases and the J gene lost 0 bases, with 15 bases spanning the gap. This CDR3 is CSAGDTTVAKNIQYF. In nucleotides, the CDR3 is TGCAGTGCCGGGGACACGACTGTAGCCAAAAACATTCAGTACTTC.

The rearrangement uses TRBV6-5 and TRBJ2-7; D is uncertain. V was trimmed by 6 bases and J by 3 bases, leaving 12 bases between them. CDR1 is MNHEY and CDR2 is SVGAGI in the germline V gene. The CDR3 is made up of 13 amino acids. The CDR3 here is CASSRKGNYEQYF. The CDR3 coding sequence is TGTGCCAGCAGCCGAAAAGGCAACTACGAGCAGTACTTC.

The CDR3 coding sequence is TGTGCCAGTAGTATAGTCGGACAGGGCTCCTACGAGCAGTACTTC. It is translated as CASSIVGQGSYEQYF. The chain carries TRBV19 and TRBJ2-7; TRBD1 aligns across 8 bases. CDR1 LNHDA and CDR2 SQIVND come from the germline V gene (reference sequence). The CDR3 spans 15 residues. V lost 1 base and J lost 0; bases outside the gene matches: 2.

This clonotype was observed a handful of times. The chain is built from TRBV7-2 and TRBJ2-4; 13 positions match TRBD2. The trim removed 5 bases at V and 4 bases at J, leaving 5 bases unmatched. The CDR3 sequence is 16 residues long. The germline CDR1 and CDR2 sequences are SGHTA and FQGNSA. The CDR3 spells CASSTTSGGPKNIQYF. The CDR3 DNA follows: TGTGCCAGCAGCACGACTAGCGGGGGGCCTAAAAACATTCAGTACTTC.

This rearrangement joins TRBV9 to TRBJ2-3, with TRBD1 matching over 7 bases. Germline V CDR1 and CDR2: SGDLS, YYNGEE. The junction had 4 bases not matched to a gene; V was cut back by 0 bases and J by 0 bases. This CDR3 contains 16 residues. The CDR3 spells CASSVAGQVSTDTQYF. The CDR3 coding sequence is TGTGCCAGCAGCGTAGCCGGACAGGTTAGCACAGATACGCAGTATTTT. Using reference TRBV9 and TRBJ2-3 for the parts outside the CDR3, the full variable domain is DSGVTQTPKHLITATGQRVTLRCSPRSGDLSVYWYQQSLDQGLQFLIQYYNGEERAKGNILERFSAQQFPDLHSELNLSSLELGDSALYFCASSVAGQVSTDTQYFGPGTRLTVL.

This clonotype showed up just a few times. The DNA for the CDR3 is TGTGCCAGCAGCTTAGAATATATCGGGAATGGCTACACCTTC. Encoded protein: CASSLEYIGNGYTF. This chain joins TRBV7-9 and TRBJ1-2; D is unresolved. V lost 1 base and J 6 bases, leaving 12 bases between the germline ends. This CDR3 contains 14 residues. The germline CDR1 and CDR2 sequences are SEHNR and FQNEAQ (reference sequence).

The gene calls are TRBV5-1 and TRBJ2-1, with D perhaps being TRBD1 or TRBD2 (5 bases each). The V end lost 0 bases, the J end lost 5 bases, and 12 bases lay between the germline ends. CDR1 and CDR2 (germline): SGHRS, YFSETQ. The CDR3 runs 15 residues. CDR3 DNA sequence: TGCGCCAGCAGCTTGGAGGGACCCGGGAACAATGAGCAGTTCTTC. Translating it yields CASSLEGPGNNEQFF.

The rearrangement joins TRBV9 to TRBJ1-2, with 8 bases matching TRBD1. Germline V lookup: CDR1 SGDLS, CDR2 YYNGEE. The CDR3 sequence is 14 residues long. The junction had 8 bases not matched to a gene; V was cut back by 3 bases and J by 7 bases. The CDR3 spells CASSASSGGSGYTF. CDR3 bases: TGTGCCAGCAGCGCAAGTTCAGGGGGCTCTGGCTACACCTTC.

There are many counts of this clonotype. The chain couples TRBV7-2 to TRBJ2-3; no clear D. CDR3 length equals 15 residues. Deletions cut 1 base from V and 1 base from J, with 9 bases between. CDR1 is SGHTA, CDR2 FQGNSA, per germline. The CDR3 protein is CASSLGLFRTDTQYF. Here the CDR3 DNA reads TGTGCCAGCAGCTTAGGACTCTTCCGCACAGATACGCAGTATTTT. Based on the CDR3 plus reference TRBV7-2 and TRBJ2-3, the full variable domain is GAGVSQSPSNKVTEKGKDVELRCDPISGHTALYWYRQSLGQGLEFLIYFQGNSAPDKSGLPSDRFSAERTGGSVSTLTIQRTQQEDSAVYLCASSLGLFRTDTQYFGPGTRLTVL.

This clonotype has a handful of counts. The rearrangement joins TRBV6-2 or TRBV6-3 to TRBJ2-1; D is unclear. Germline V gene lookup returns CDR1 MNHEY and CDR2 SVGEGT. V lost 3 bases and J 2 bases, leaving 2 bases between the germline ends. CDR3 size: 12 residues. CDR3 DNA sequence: TGTGCCAGCAGTTATACCTACAATGAGCAGTTCTTC. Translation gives CASSYTYNEQFF.

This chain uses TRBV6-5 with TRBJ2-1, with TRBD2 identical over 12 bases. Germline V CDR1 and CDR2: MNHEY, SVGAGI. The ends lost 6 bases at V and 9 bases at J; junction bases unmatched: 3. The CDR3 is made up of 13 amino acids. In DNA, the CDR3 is TGTGCCAGCAGCAGGACTAGCGGGACTGAGCAGTTCTTC. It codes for CASSRTSGTEQFF.

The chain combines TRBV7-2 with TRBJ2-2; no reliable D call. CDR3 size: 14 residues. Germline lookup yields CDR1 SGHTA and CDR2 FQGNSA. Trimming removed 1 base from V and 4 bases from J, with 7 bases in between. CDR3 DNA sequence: TGTGCCAGCAGCTTAGGGCTGGGCACCGGGGAGCTGTTTTTT. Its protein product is CASSLGLGTGELFF.